The 27 T cell receptor beta chains presented below share a single source sample, sequenced in a study of blood T cell repertoires in COVID-19. Here immunoSEQ multiplex PCR was the method, and the copy in TCRdb shows in-frame clones only, minus some. The sample has some 100,000 clones; around 80% are singletons. Sequencing was done on a sample of peripheral blood. These receptors all stem from a man aged 65 to 85 with acute or convalescent COVID-19.

This chain connects TRBV12-5 to TRBJ2-5; D is uncertain. The germline gives CDR1 LGHNT, CDR2 FRNRAP. V was clipped by 0 bases and J by 4 bases, with 9 bases between them. CDR3 size: 14 residues. DNA for the CDR3: TGTGCTAGTGGTTTGGTCCCCCCTCTAGAGACCCAGTACTTC. Translation gives CASGLVPPLETQYF. The full variable domain, completed using reference TRBV12-5 and TRBJ2-5, is DARVTQTPRHKVTEMGQEVTMRCQPILGHNTVFWYRQTMMQGLELLAYFRNRAPLDDSGMPKDRFSAEMPDATLATLKIQPSEPRDSAVYFCASGLVPPLETQYFGPGTRLLVL.

The V and J genes are TRBV7-2 and TRBJ2-3; D not certain. Trimming pared 5 bases from V and 1 base from J, leaving 16 bases between. Germline lookup yields CDR1 SGHTA and CDR2 FQGNSA. CDR3 length: 16 amino acids. CDR3 sequence (DNA): TGTGCCAGCAGCCTTACCCGGTCCGTCGGCACAGATACGCAGTATTTT. It encodes CASSLTRSVGTDTQYF.

This chain links TRBV4-1 with TRBJ1-1; maybe TRBD1 (5 bases). CDR1 and CDR2 (germline): MGHRA, YSYEKL. With 0 bases removed from V and 3 bases from J, the gap between germline ends came to 14 bases. The CDR3 loop spans 16 amino acids. The CDR3 loop reads CASSQEPQRGDTEAFF. The CDR3 DNA reads TGCGCCAGCAGCCAAGAACCCCAACGGGGGGACACTGAAGCTTTCTTT.

This rearrangement joins TRBV10-3 to TRBJ1-5; D call uncertain. This CDR3 region has 17 residues. V was trimmed by 0 bases and J by 7 bases, leaving 19 bases between them. The V gene's germline CDR1 is ENHRY and CDR2 SYGVKD. The CDR3 region is CAISESKAGGIRQPQHF. As DNA, the CDR3 is TGTGCCATCAGTGAGTCGAAGGCGGGAGGGATTCGGCAGCCCCAGCATTTT.

The chain has TRBV6-5 and TRBJ2-5, with D hard to call. CDR3 length: 12 residues. Germline lookup yields CDR1 MNHEY and CDR2 SVGAGI. V was clipped by 6 bases and J by 1 base, with 6 bases between them. CDR3 residues: CASRSPQETQYF. Here the CDR3 DNA reads TGTGCCAGCAGGAGTCCCCAAGAGACCCAGTACTTC.

This clone was counted once. This chain connects TRBV6-5 to TRBJ1-3, with D possibly being TRBD1 (5 bases). This CDR3 is built from 15 residues. Trimming removed 0 bases from V and 11 bases from J, with 17 bases in between. Looked up from germline, CDR1 is MNHEY and CDR2 is SVGAGI. The CDR3 loop reads CASSYSPGPDSAIYF. The CDR3 DNA sequence: TGTGCCAGCAGTTACTCCCCCGGCCCCGACAGCGCCATATATTTT.

This clone was counted between two and nine times. V is TRBV7-6 and J is TRBJ2-1; TRBD2 is a possible D gene (6 bases). The V gene's germline CDR1 is SGHVS and CDR2 FNYEAQ. The CDR3 spans 15 residues. The ends were cut back, 5 bases at V and 0 bases at J, with 11 bases in the middle. The CDR3 spells CASSLTGSSYNEQFF. As DNA, the CDR3 is TGTGCCAGCAGCCTAACCGGGAGCTCCTACAATGAGCAGTTCTTC.

This chain connects TRBV18 to TRBJ2-4; 10 positions match TRBD1. Per the germline V gene, CDR1 is KGHSH and CDR2 is LQKENI. CDR3 length equals 20 residues. V was pared by 3 bases and J by 0 bases, with 14 bases of the junction left unmatched. CDR3: CASSPRTGTGAVLAKNIQYF. The CDR3 nucleotides read TGTGCCAGCTCACCTCGTACCGGGACAGGGGCGGTTCTAGCCAAAAACATTCAGTACTTC. Together with reference TRBV18 and TRBJ2-4, the CDR3 gives the full variable domain: NAGVMQNPRHLVRRRGQEARLRCSPMKGHSHVYWYRQLPEEGLKFMVYLQKENIIDESGMPKERFSAEFPKEGPSILRIQQVVRGDSAAYFCASSPRTGTGAVLAKNIQYFGAGTRLSVL.

The chain joins TRBV7-9 to TRBJ2-1, with 11 bases fitting TRBD2. The germline gives CDR1 SEHNR, CDR2 FQNEAQ (reference sequence). The CDR3 extends over 16 amino acids. Trimming took 5 bases from V and 4 from J; bases not matched to a gene: 7. This chain's CDR3 is CASSPPGTSGYNEQFF. As DNA, the CDR3 is TGTGCCAGCAGCCCCCCCGGGACTAGCGGATACAATGAGCAGTTCTTC. The full variable domain, its missing parts supplied by reference TRBV7-9 and TRBJ2-1, is DTGVSQNPRHKITKRGQNVTFRCDPISEHNRLYWYRQTLGQGPEFLTYFQNEAQLEKSRLLSDRFSAERPKGSFSTLEIQRTEQGDSAMYLCASSPPGTSGYNEQFFGPGTRLTVL.

The chain has TRBV29-1 and TRBJ2-1, with a tentative D call TRBD1 (6 bases). CDR1 SQVTM and CDR2 ANQGSEA come from the germline V gene. Between the trimmed V and J ends, which lost 3 bases and 2 bases, there was a span of 17 bases. The CDR3 runs to 16 residues. CDR3 DNA sequence: TGCAGCGTTGAGTCGAAGGACAGACCTCCCTACAATGAGCAGTTCTTC. It codes for CSVESKDRPPYNEQFF.

The rearrangement joins TRBV7-2 to TRBJ2-7; 7 bases are a match to TRBD2. The V gene end was trimmed by 5 bases and the J gene end by 3 bases; junction bases not matched to a gene: 10. The V gene's germline CDR1 is SGHTA and CDR2 FQGNSA. The CDR3 spans 15 residues. The CDR3 here is CASSTLGGVSYEQYF. As DNA, the CDR3 is TGTGCCAGCAGCACCCTGGGGGGGGTGAGCTACGAGCAGTACTTC.

The chain has TRBV27 and TRBJ2-7; TRBD1 might be the D (6 bases). The CDR3 is 13 amino acids. Deletions cut 5 bases from V and 3 bases from J, with 11 bases between. Germline V CDR1 and CDR2: MNHEY, SMNVEV (reference sequence). The CDR3: CASSLQGFYEQYF. CDR3 bases: TGTGCCAGCAGTCTACAGGGCTTCTACGAGCAGTACTTC.

This sequence joins TRBV18 and TRBJ2-7; 8 nucleotides line up with TRBD2. Losses at the gene ends were 6 bases for V and 2 bases for J; bases not matched to a gene: 9. The germline V gene encodes CDR1 KGHSH and CDR2 LQKENI. The CDR3 runs to 15 residues. The CDR3 region has the DNA TGTGCCAGCTCCCCCGGGGGAGCGGGGGCCTACGAGCAGTACTTC. Its translation: CASSPGGAGAYEQYF.

V and J are TRBV30 and TRBJ2-5; 7 bases are a match to TRBD2. The ends lost 4 bases at V and 2 bases at J; junction bases unmatched: 4. The CDR3 runs to 13 residues. Germline CDR1 GTSNPN, CDR2 SVGIG (reference sequence). For the CDR3, the DNA is TGTGCCTGGACTAGCGGAAATCAAGAGACCCAGTACTTC. The encoded protein is CAWTSGNQETQYF.

J is TRBJ2-5 and V is TRBV29-1; D is perhaps TRBD1 (5 bases). The CDR3 runs 14 residues. V was cut by 7 bases and J by 7 bases, with 22 bases left in between. Germline-derived CDR1 and CDR2 are SQVTM and ANQGSEA. Here the CDR3 reads CSALSGSVQGTQYF. In nucleotides, the CDR3 is TGCAGCGCCTTATCAGGGTCTGTTCAGGGGACCCAGTACTTC.

The chain links TRBV7-8 to TRBJ1-2, with 8 nucleotides matching TRBD1. This CDR3 is 16 amino acids long. V was clipped by 0 bases and J by 8 bases; unmatched bases: 11. CDR1 is SGHVS, CDR2 FQNEAQ, per germline. The CDR3 protein is CASSLAVTGAPTGYTF. DNA of the CDR3: TGTGCCAGCAGCTTAGCAGTGACAGGGGCGCCGACAGGCTACACCTTC.

The V gene is TRBV6-6, the J gene TRBJ2-1; TRBD2 is a possible D gene (5 bases). The CDR3 is 14 residues long. Per germline, CDR1 MNHNY and CDR2 SVGAGI (reference sequence). V was cut by 0 bases and J by 8 bases, with 11 bases left in between. The CDR3 DNA follows: TGTGCCAGCAGTTACTCGGCCCCCGGGGATGAGCAGTTCTTC. It yields the protein CASSYSAPGDEQFF.

The CDR3 DNA is TGTGCCTGGAGTCAACGTCTGAGAGGGGGTGGCTACACCTTC. Protein sequence: CAWSQRLRGGGYTF. This rearrangement joins TRBV30 to TRBJ1-2, with D tentatively TRBD1 (6 bases). There are 14 residues in the CDR3. The germline gives CDR1 GTSNPN, CDR2 SVGIG (reference sequence). V was cut by 2 bases and J by 7 bases, with 17 bases left in between.

The chain has TRBV9 and TRBJ1-5; D uncertain. CDR1 and CDR2 from the germline V gene are SGDLS and YYNGEE. With 0 bases removed from V and 0 bases from J, the gap between germline ends came to 13 bases. The CDR3 totals 17 residues. The CDR3 DNA is TGTGCCAGCAGCGTAGTCTTGGGCGTCGGTAGCAATCAGCCCCAGCATTTT. It is translated as CASSVVLGVGSNQPQHF.

This chain connects TRBV13 to TRBJ2-6; TRBD1 might be the D (6 bases). V shed 2 bases and J shed 3 bases, with 20 bases lying between them. The V gene's germline CDR1 is PRHDT and CDR2 FYEKMQ (reference sequence). This CDR3 is built from 19 residues. This chain's CDR3 is CASSLFFGRGLGGANVLTF. The CDR3 DNA reads as TGTGCCAGCAGCTTATTCTTCGGCAGGGGCCTAGGTGGGGCCAACGTCCTGACTTTC.

The chain combines TRBV19 with TRBJ2-6, with TRBD1 identical over 9 bases. The ends lost 7 bases at V and 4 bases at J; junction bases unmatched: 8. From germline, CDR1 is LNHDA and CDR2 SQIVND (reference sequence). The CDR3 sequence is 16 residues long. For the CDR3, the DNA is TGTGCCAGTACCTTGGGACAGGGAGTCGGGGCCAACGTCCTGACTTTC. Protein: CASTLGQGVGANVLTF.

The rearrangement joins TRBV23-1 to TRBJ2-2, with 9 bases matching TRBD2. TRBV23-1 is treated as an ORF (open reading frame) with a function not yet certain. This CDR3 is 18 amino acids long. V was pared by 3 bases and J by 7 bases, with 15 bases of the junction left unmatched. The CDR3 DNA reads as TGCGCCAGCAGTCACTCGGCGTGGCGGGGGGGCCTGATCGGGGAGCTGTTTTTT. Translation gives CASSHSAWRGGLIGELFF.

The J gene is TRBJ1-2, the V gene TRBV7-2; D uncertain. Trimming removed 5 bases at V and 4 bases at J, with 14 bases between. CDR3 size: 14 residues. CDR1 SGHTA and CDR2 FQGNSA come from the germline V gene. As DNA, the CDR3 is TGTGCCAGCAGCGCCCGCGTAGCTGGCTATGGCTACACCTTC. Translation: CASSARVAGYGYTF. The full variable domain, its missing parts supplied by reference TRBV7-2 and TRBJ1-2, is GAGVSQSPSNKVTEKGKDVELRCDPISGHTALYWYRQSLGQGLEFLIYFQGNSAPDKSGLPSDRFSAERTGGSVSTLTIQRTQQEDSAVYLCASSARVAGYGYTFGSGTRLTVV.

In this sample, this clone turned up once. CDR3 DNA: TGTGCCAGCAGCTTCGGACTGTACCAAGAGACCCAGTACTTC. As protein: CASSFGLYQETQYF. The rearrangement joins TRBV7-8 to TRBJ2-5, with a possible D match to TRBD2 (5 bases). The germline gives CDR1 SGHVS, CDR2 FQNEAQ. V was clipped by 3 bases and J by 0 bases, with 8 bases between them. The length of the CDR3 is 14 residues. The full variable domain, rest sourced from reference TRBV7-8 and TRBJ2-5, is GAGVSQSPRYKVAKRGQDVALRCDPISGHVSLFWYQQALGQGPEFLTYFQNEAQLDKSGLPSDRFFAERPEGSVSTLKIQRTQQEDSAVYLCASSFGLYQETQYFGPGTRLLVL.

The gene calls are TRBV30 and TRBJ2-1; TRBD2 agrees at 8 bases. Trimming removed 2 bases from V and 9 bases from J; junction bases left unmatched: 6. There are 13 residues in the CDR3. CDR1 GTSNPN and CDR2 SVGIG come from the germline V gene (reference sequence). For the CDR3, the DNA is TGTGCCTGGAGTAAGGAGGCGGGAGGTGAGCAGTTCTTC. The encoded protein is CAWSKEAGGEQFF.

The V call is TRBV30, the J call TRBJ1-1; 8 nucleotides agree with TRBD1. The CDR3 totals 13 residues. Germline CDR1 and CDR2: GTSNPN and SVGIG (reference sequence). V dropped 5 bases and J dropped 5; count of bases not matched to a gene: 7. CDR3 protein: CAWSTGGNTEAFF. The CDR3 bases are TGTGCCTGGTCCACAGGGGGTAATACTGAAGCTTTCTTT.

In its sample, this clone was seen a few times. V and J are TRBV7-2 and TRBJ2-3; TRBD1 matches at 7 bases. The CDR3 runs to 16 residues. Germline CDR1 is SGHTA and CDR2 is FQGNSA. The trim removed 2 bases at V and 5 bases at J, leaving 10 bases unmatched. In DNA, the CDR3 is TGTGCCAGCAGCTTATCGACAGGGTTGGGTCAAGATACGCAGTATTTT. Translation gives CASSLSTGLGQDTQYF.